The 29 T cell receptor beta chains below were found in one sample sequenced in a study of cytomegalovirus exposure and HLA in healthy donors. Both 60 Vbeta primers and 13 Jbeta primers went into the PCR. Sequencing used immunoSEQ multiplex PCR; TCRdb keeps in-frame clones, though not all of them. The sample consists of some 130,000 clones, roughly three fifths of them appearing once. Sequences were obtained from PBMCs. Receptors were obtained from a man between 40 and 49 years old in good health and CMV-seropositive.

This sequence joins TRBV4-1 and TRBJ2-7; TRBD1 is a possible D gene (5 bases). Trimming left V 4 bases short and J 2 bases short, with 15 bases between. The germline gives CDR1 MGHRA, CDR2 YSYEKL. The CDR3 is 15 residues long. The DNA of the CDR3 is TGCGCCAGCAGCCTCCAGACAGATAAACCCTACGAGCAGTACTTC. This encodes CASSLQTDKPYEQYF.

The chain joins TRBV6-5 to TRBJ1-1, with TRBD1 as a possible D gene (6 bases). With 5 bases removed from V and 11 bases from J, the gap between germline ends came to 15 bases. Germline CDR1 MNHEY, CDR2 SVGAGI. CDR3 length equals 12 residues. The CDR3, as DNA: TGTGCCAGCAGTCCACAGGGTTTGGCGGCTTTCTTT. Amino acid sequence: CASSPQGLAAFF.

The genes are TRBV6-5 and TRBJ2-5; D might be TRBD1 (6 bases). V lost 5 bases and J 2 bases, leaving 15 bases between the germline ends. CDR1 is MNHEY and CDR2 is SVGAGI in the germline V gene. This CDR3 is built from 15 residues. The CDR3 DNA sequence: TGTGCCAGCAGTCGCCGACAGGCAGATCAAGAGACCCAGTACTTC. It encodes CASSRRQADQETQYF.

V and J are TRBV5-1 and TRBJ1-3; perhaps TRBD1 as D (5 bases). Germline V gives CDR1 SGHRS, CDR2 YFSETQ. Trimming stripped 1 base from V and 6 bases from J, with 14 bases between. CDR3 length: 15 amino acids. CDR3 sequence: CASSLKGAGENTIYF. The CDR3 coding sequence is TGCGCCAGCAGCTTGAAAGGGGCAGGAGAAAACACCATATATTTT. Complete variable domain (other parts from reference TRBV5-1 and TRBJ1-3): KAGVTQTPRYLIKTRGQQVTLSCSPISGHRSVSWYQQTPGQGLQFLFEYFSETQRNKGNFPGRFSGRQFSNSRSEMNVSTLELGDSALYLCASSLKGAGENTIYFGEGSWLTVV.

This sequence joins TRBV11-2 and TRBJ1-1; D possibly corresponds to TRBD1 (6 bases). Trimming left V 1 base short and J 1 base short, with 10 bases between. CDR3 length: 15 residues. The V gene's germline CDR1 is SGHAT and CDR2 FQNNGV. DNA for the CDR3: TGTGCCAGCAGCTTAGTCCCCAGGGGGAACACTGAAGCTTTCTTT. Amino acids: CASSLVPRGNTEAFF.

This chain connects TRBV18 to TRBJ1-4; the match to TRBD1 covers 8 bases. Germline V CDR1 and CDR2: KGHSH, LQKENI. The CDR3 is 15 residues long. V was pared by 3 bases and J by 7 bases, with 7 bases of the junction left unmatched. CDR3 bases: TGTGCCAGCTCACCCCAGACAGGGGCGAGTGAAAAACTGTTTTTT. Its protein product is CASSPQTGASEKLFF.

This clone was seen once. V and J are TRBV28 and TRBJ2-7; 11 bases match TRBD2. Germline loops: CDR1 MDHEN, CDR2 SYDVKM. J gave up 6 bases and V 5 bases, and 12 bases lay outside the gene matches. This CDR3 has 16 amino acids. CDR3 nucleotide sequence: TGTGCCAGCAGTCCCCCCGAGTCGACTAGCGGGACCGAGCAGTACTTC. It yields the protein CASSPPESTSGTEQYF.

The V call is TRBV6-5, the J call TRBJ2-5, with D possibly matching TRBD1 (5 bases). The germline V and J ends were trimmed by 5 bases and 5 bases, with 15 bases remaining between them. The CDR3 sequence is 14 residues long. Per the germline V gene, CDR1 is MNHEY and CDR2 is SVGAGI. The CDR3 DNA sequence: TGTGCCAGCAGTAAGGGGCTGGTCGGGGAGACCCAGTACTTC. Protein product: CASSKGLVGETQYF.

V and J are TRBV5-1 and TRBJ2-7, with D tentatively TRBD1 (6 bases). Germline CDR1 reads SGHRS; CDR2 reads YFSETQ. CDR3 length equals 16 residues. V lost 3 bases, J lost 3 bases, and 19 bases lay in between. The CDR3 sequence is CASSSGTHNPNYEQYF. DNA for the CDR3: TGCGCCAGCAGCTCCGGGACACACAACCCCAACTACGAGCAGTACTTC.

V and J are TRBV4-2 and TRBJ1-5; the match to TRBD1 covers 8 bases. Germline V gene data show CDR1 as LGHNA and CDR2 as YNFKEQ. After removal of 1 base from V and 0 bases from J, the junction contained 11 bases not matched to a gene. The CDR3 length is 19 residues. For the CDR3, the DNA is TGTGCCAGCAGCCAAGCGGCCGGACAGGGCCAATATAGCAATCAGCCCCAGCATTTT. This encodes CASSQAAGQGQYSNQPQHF.

This clone was seen a handful of times. This chain joins TRBV10-3 and TRBJ1-5; 7 positions agree with TRBD1. Germline CDR1 ENHRY, CDR2 SYGVKD. After removal of 6 bases from V and 7 bases from J, the junction contained 6 bases not matched to a gene. CDR3 length equals 13 residues. Written as DNA, the CDR3 is TGTGCCATCAGACAGGGGACTTACCAGCCCCAGCATTTT. This gives the protein CAIRQGTYQPQHF.

V is TRBV10-1 and J is TRBJ2-3; 11 bases line up with TRBD2. The trim removed 0 bases at V and 0 bases at J, leaving 5 bases unmatched. This CDR3 is 18 amino acids long. Germline values: CDR1 WNHNN, CDR2 SYGVQD (reference sequence). CDR3 coding DNA: TGCGCCAGCAGTGAGTCTAGCGGGGGGGGGTTTAGCACAGATACGCAGTATTTT. This gives the protein CASSESSGGGFSTDTQYF.

There are a few counts of this clone. The chain carries TRBV4-2 and TRBJ2-1, with 9 bases fitting TRBD2. V gave up 0 bases and J gave up 3 bases; unmatched junction bases: 9. The length of the CDR3 is 18 residues. Germline lookup yields CDR1 LGHNA and CDR2 YNFKEQ. CDR3: CASSQDVRLAGIYNEQFF. CDR3 nucleotide sequence: TGTGCCAGCAGCCAAGACGTCAGGCTAGCGGGGATCTACAATGAGCAGTTCTTC.

The chain carries TRBV7-3 and TRBJ2-1, with 9 bases that match TRBD2. The ends lost 2 bases at V and 1 base at J; junction bases unmatched: 12. This CDR3 comprises 19 residues. In germline, CDR1 is SGHTA, CDR2 FQGTGA. The CDR3: CASSLLGGGAAGSYNEQFF. The CDR3 bases are TGTGCCAGCAGCTTATTGGGCGGGGGGGCGGCAGGGTCCTACAATGAGCAGTTCTTC.

V usage is TRBV19 and J usage is TRBJ1-2; unclear D gene. V was trimmed by 4 bases and J by 0 bases, leaving 9 bases between them. Germline V gives CDR1 LNHDA, CDR2 SQIVND (reference sequence). This CDR3 region has 14 residues. Here the CDR3 reads CASSRIGANYGYTF. Here the CDR3 DNA reads TGTGCCAGTAGTAGAATCGGAGCTAACTATGGCTACACCTTC. Drawing the rest from reference TRBV19 and TRBJ1-2, the complete variable domain is DGGITQSPKYLFRKEGQNVTLSCEQNLNHDAMYWYRQDPGQGLRLIYYSQIVNDFQKGDIAEGYSVSREKKESFPLTVTSAQKNPTAFYLCASSRIGANYGYTFGSGTRLTVV.

The chain recombines TRBV11-2 with TRBJ1-1; D gene unclear. The germline gives CDR1 SGHAT, CDR2 FQNNGV. V was clipped by 0 bases and J by 11 bases, with 13 bases between them. The CDR3 is 13 residues long. In nucleotides, the CDR3 is TGTGCCAGCAGCTTAGATCGGACGGTAGCGGCTTTCTTT. Residues: CASSLDRTVAAFF.

This sequence joins TRBV7-9 and TRBJ2-4, with a possible D match to TRBD2 (6 bases). Per the germline V gene, CDR1 is SEHNR and CDR2 is FQNEAQ (reference sequence). Trimming left V 3 bases short and J 1 base short, with 16 bases between. This CDR3 has 17 residues. Here the CDR3 DNA reads TGTGCCAGCAGCTTTGGGGGGTCGATATCGGCCAAAAACATTCAGTACTTC. Protein: CASSFGGSISAKNIQYF. The full variable domain, its missing parts supplied by reference TRBV7-9 and TRBJ2-4, is DTGVSQNPRHKITKRGQNVTFRCDPISEHNRLYWYRQTLGQGPEFLTYFQNEAQLEKSRLLSDRFSAERPKGSFSTLEIQRTEQGDSAMYLCASSFGGSISAKNIQYFGAGTRLSVL.

The chain couples TRBV2 to TRBJ2-7, with TRBD1 matching 7 bases. Germline V gives CDR1 SNHLY, CDR2 FYNNEI. This CDR3 has 14 amino acids. V lost 6 bases, J lost 3 bases, and 8 bases stayed unmatched. The CDR3 is CASRTDRTLYEQYF. As DNA, the CDR3 is TGTGCCAGCAGGACGGACAGGACCCTCTACGAGCAGTACTTC.

The V gene is TRBV20-1, the J gene TRBJ1-1; no reliable D call. This CDR3 comprises 9 residues. Trimming pared 3 bases from V and 7 bases from J, leaving 3 bases between. Germline CDR1 and CDR2: DFQATT and SNEGSKA (reference sequence). CDR3 residues: CSASREAFF. DNA for the CDR3: TGCAGTGCTAGCCGTGAAGCTTTCTTT.

J is TRBJ2-5 and V is TRBV2; 14 bases line up with TRBD2. V was clipped by 4 bases and J by 5 bases; unmatched bases: 3. The CDR3 contains 15 residues. Germline V gives CDR1 SNHLY, CDR2 FYNNEI. The CDR3 here is CASSGTSGRWETQYF. CDR3 nucleotide sequence: TGTGCCAGCAGTGGGACTAGCGGGAGGTGGGAGACCCAGTACTTC.

The chain has TRBV28 and TRBJ2-7, with TRBD1 as a possible D gene (5 bases). CDR1 is MDHEN and CDR2 is SYDVKM in the germline V gene. Trimming cost V 6 bases and J 7 bases, with 13 bases left between them. This CDR3 is 12 amino acids long. The CDR3 DNA follows: TGTGCCAGCAGGGCAGGGTCGTTGGAGCAGTACTTC. Residues: CASRAGSLEQYF.

This rearrangement joins TRBV5-1 to TRBJ2-3; D is possibly TRBD2 (5 bases). From germline, CDR1 is SGHRS and CDR2 YFSETQ. The CDR3 is 14 amino acids. Trimming took 4 bases from V and 4 from J, leaving 13 bases between them. CDR3 sequence reads: CASSPPRRADTQYF. The CDR3 DNA sequence: TGCGCCAGCAGCCCGCCCAGGCGGGCAGATACGCAGTATTTT.

The V gene is TRBV2, the J gene TRBJ2-6; 7 nucleotides line up with TRBD1. V lost 8 bases, J lost 2 bases, and 6 bases stayed unmatched. Per germline, CDR1 SNHLY and CDR2 FYNNEI. This CDR3 region has 15 residues. This chain's CDR3 is CASGATGTGANVLTF. Written as DNA, the CDR3 is TGTGCCAGCGGGGCGACAGGGACTGGGGCCAACGTCCTGACTTTC.

V and J are TRBV1 and TRBJ1-6; the DNA was not compared with TRBD1, the D call given in the table. TRBV1 represents a pseudogene. The CDR3 has 18 residues. This CDR3 is CTSSQLPLQRTYNSPLHF. DNA of the CDR3: TGCACCAGCAGCCAATTACCGTTACAGAGAACCTATAATTCACCCCTCCACTTT.

The chain combines TRBV19 with TRBJ1-1; maybe TRBD1 (6 bases). Per germline, CDR1 LNHDA and CDR2 SQIVND (reference sequence). This CDR3 comprises 13 residues. Trimming removed 6 bases from V and 0 bases from J, with 8 bases in between. This CDR3 reads CASRQGVNTEAFF. The CDR3 nucleotides read TGTGCCAGTAGACAGGGCGTGAACACTGAAGCTTTCTTT.

CDR3 coding DNA: TGTGCCAGTAGTATAGTTGGGGGCATCACTGAAGCTTTCTTT. Translating it yields CASSIVGGITEAFF. V and J are TRBV19 and TRBJ1-1; possibly TRBD1 for D (6 bases). This CDR3 is built from 14 residues. Germline V gives CDR1 LNHDA, CDR2 SQIVND (reference sequence). Trimming left V 1 base short and J 4 bases short, with 10 bases between.

The chain joins TRBV4-3 to TRBJ2-3, with 7 bases lining up with TRBD2. Germline lookup yields CDR1 LGHNA and CDR2 YSLEER. The CDR3 runs 16 residues. After removal of 1 base from V and 6 bases from J, the junction contained 10 bases not matched to a gene. CDR3 amino acids: CASSQVLGMGGDTQYF. The CDR3 DNA reads as TGCGCCAGCAGCCAAGTCTTGGGCATGGGAGGGGATACGCAGTATTTT.

The rearrangement uses TRBV28 and TRBJ1-6, with D perhaps TRBD1 (5 bases). The V gene's germline CDR1 is MDHEN and CDR2 SYDVKM. Trimming took 7 bases from V and 11 from J, leaving 18 bases between them. The CDR3 extends over 14 amino acids. The CDR3 DNA reads TGTGCCAGCATGTCCCCACGGGGGGATGCACCCCTCCACTTT. Its protein product is CASMSPRGDAPLHF.

This chain joins TRBV12-5 and TRBJ2-5, with TRBD2 as a possible D gene (6 bases). Germline V gene sequence: CDR1 LGHNT, CDR2 FRNRAP. The CDR3 runs 17 residues. Trimming took off 1 base at V and 5 bases at J, with 20 bases between the two ends. The CDR3, as DNA: TGTGCTAGTGGTTTGGAACCTCTCTCGACTGGGGGGGAGACCCAGTACTTC. It codes for CASGLEPLSTGGETQYF. Variable domain in full (rest from reference TRBV12-5 and TRBJ2-5): DARVTQTPRHKVTEMGQEVTMRCQPILGHNTVFWYRQTMMQGLELLAYFRNRAPLDDSGMPKDRFSAEMPDATLATLKIQPSEPRDSAVYFCASGLEPLSTGGETQYFGPGTRLLVL.